A selection of T cell receptor beta chains follows, all from one sample in a study of beta chain features in type 1 diabetes. Sequencing used immunoSEQ multiplex PCR; TCRdb keeps in-frame clones, though not all of them. This sample has around 250,000 clones, with around 14% found just once. Sequencing was carried out using naive CD4+ T cells from blood. The receptors shown here come from a man between 25 and 39 years old with type 1 diabetes. The CDR3 runs from the conserved cysteine through the conserved F or W. D genes are given only for firm matches. The size field is filled for only some rows; it gives once, few, many or a size class.

v_call: TRBV5-4; j_call: TRBJ2-1; clone_size: .; d_call: TRBD2; cdr3_aa: CASSQGLAGDFSEQFF; cdr3_nt: TGTGCCAGCAGCCAGGGACTAGCGGGAGACTTTAGTGAGCAGTTCTTC
v_call: TRBV18; j_call: TRBJ1-2; clone_size: few; d_call: TRBD1; cdr3_aa: CASSPGTGPDYGYTF; cdr3_nt: TGTGCCAGCTCCCCCGGGACAGGACCTGACTATGGCTACACCTTC
v_call: TRBV6-1; j_call: TRBJ1-2; clone_size: few; d_call: .; cdr3_aa: CASSEGWLGYTF; cdr3_nt: TGTGCCAGCAGTGAAGGGTGGCTTGGCTACACCTTC
v_call: TRBV9; j_call: TRBJ2-3; clone_size: .; d_call: .; cdr3_aa: CASSVTSSTDTQYF; cdr3_nt: TGTGCCAGCAGCGTTACTTCCAGCACAGATACGCAGTATTTT
v_call: TRBV29-1; j_call: TRBJ1-1; clone_size: few; d_call: .; cdr3_aa: CSVEDRWGESEAFF; cdr3_nt: TGCAGCGTTGAAGATCGATGGGGGGAATCTGAAGCTTTCTTT
v_call: TRBV5-4; j_call: TRBJ1-2; clone_size: .; d_call: .; cdr3_aa: CASSPRRQVAGYTF; cdr3_nt: TGTGCCAGCAGCCCCCGCCGACAGGTCGCCGGCTACACCTTC
v_call: TRBV28; j_call: TRBJ2-1; clone_size: few; d_call: TRBD2; cdr3_aa: CASSLSSGRGNEQFF; cdr3_nt: TGTGCCAGCAGTTTATCTAGCGGGAGGGGGAATGAGCAGTTCTTC
v_call: TRBV30; j_call: TRBJ2-6; clone_size: .; d_call: .; cdr3_aa: CAWTPWGRKPSGANVLTF; cdr3_nt: TGTGCCTGGACCCCCTGGGGCAGAAAGCCCTCTGGGGCCAACGTCCTGACTTTC
v_call: TRBV29-1; j_call: TRBJ2-3; clone_size: .; d_call: .; cdr3_aa: CSVGTDTQYF; cdr3_nt: TGCAGCGTCGGCACAGATACGCAGTATTTT
v_call: TRBV11-2; j_call: TRBJ2-2; clone_size: few; d_call: .; cdr3_aa: CASSLDSPGNTGELFF; cdr3_nt: TGTGCCAGCAGCTTAGATAGTCCAGGGAACACCGGGGAGCTGTTTTTT
v_call: TRBV29-1; j_call: TRBJ1-2; clone_size: few; d_call: .; cdr3_aa: CSVEPHRAGGYTF; cdr3_nt: TGCAGCGTCGAACCCCACAGGGCCGGTGGCTACACCTTC
v_call: TRBV5-4; j_call: TRBJ1-1; clone_size: .; d_call: TRBD1; cdr3_aa: CASSSPGQLNTEAFF; cdr3_nt: TGTGCCAGCAGCTCTCCGGGACAGCTAAACACTGAAGCTTTCTTT
v_call: TRBV18; j_call: TRBJ1-1; clone_size: few; d_call: TRBD1; cdr3_aa: CASSLRDSVNTEAFF; cdr3_nt: TGTGCCAGCTCACTTCGGGACAGCGTGAACACTGAAGCTTTCTTT
v_call: TRBV7-9; j_call: TRBJ1-2; clone_size: .; d_call: TRBD1; cdr3_aa: CASRLQGHGGYTF; cdr3_nt: TGTGCCAGCAGACTACAGGGGCATGGAGGCTACACCTTC
v_call: TRBV2; j_call: TRBJ2-3; clone_size: .; d_call: .; cdr3_aa: CASRGGGGTDTQYF; cdr3_nt: TGTGCCAGCAGGGGAGGCGGCGGAACAGATACGCAGTATTTT
v_call: TRBV7-8; j_call: TRBJ2-1; clone_size: .; d_call: TRBD2; cdr3_aa: CASSLRTSGSGEQFF; cdr3_nt: TGTGCCAGCAGCTTAAGGACTAGCGGGAGTGGCGAGCAGTTCTTC
v_call: TRBV29-1; j_call: TRBJ1-1; clone_size: .; d_call: .; cdr3_aa: CSVEEYGGGEAFF; cdr3_nt: TGCAGCGTTGAAGAGTATGGAGGAGGGGAAGCTTTCTTT
v_call: TRBV27; j_call: TRBJ2-5; clone_size: .; d_call: TRBD1; cdr3_aa: CASSLTGLETQYF; cdr3_nt: TGTGCCAGCAGTTTGACAGGGTTGGAGACCCAGTACTTC
v_call: TRBV6-5; j_call: TRBJ2-1; clone_size: .; d_call: TRBD2; cdr3_aa: CASSSRLANSYNEQFF; cdr3_nt: TGTGCCAGCAGTTCCCGACTAGCGAATTCCTACAATGAGCAGTTCTTC
v_call: TRBV9; j_call: TRBJ1-5; clone_size: .; d_call: .; cdr3_aa: CASSVSSNQPQHF; cdr3_nt: TGTGCCAGCAGCGTGAGCAGCAATCAGCCCCAGCATTTT
v_call: TRBV7-9; j_call: TRBJ1-2; clone_size: few; d_call: .; cdr3_aa: CASSLGGGSNYGYTF; cdr3_nt: TGTGCCAGCAGCTTAGGGGGCGGGAGCAACTATGGCTACACCTTC
v_call: TRBV5-1; j_call: TRBJ2-1; clone_size: .; d_call: .; cdr3_aa: CASSLYPGHSAGEQFF; cdr3_nt: TGCGCCAGCAGCTTGTACCCAGGACACTCAGCCGGTGAGCAGTTCTTC
v_call: TRBV29-1; j_call: TRBJ2-7; clone_size: few; d_call: TRBD2; cdr3_aa: CSVDGGGSYEQYF; cdr3_nt: TGCAGCGTTGACGGCGGGGGTTCCTACGAGCAGTACTTC
v_call: TRBV6-5; j_call: TRBJ1-2; clone_size: .; d_call: .; cdr3_aa: CASRTPGTLDYGYTF; cdr3_nt: TGTGCCAGCAGGACCCCCGGGACATTAGACTATGGCTACACCTTC
v_call: TRBV6-1; j_call: TRBJ2-5; clone_size: few; d_call: .; cdr3_aa: CASSEWQDIQETQYF; cdr3_nt: TGTGCCAGCAGTGAATGGCAGGACATCCAAGAGACCCAGTACTTC
v_call: TRBV6-6; j_call: TRBJ2-7; clone_size: .; d_call: .; cdr3_aa: CASSYSTQSSYEQYF; cdr3_nt: TGTGCCAGCAGTTACTCGACACAGTCCTCCTACGAGCAGTACTTC
v_call: TRBV25-1; j_call: TRBJ2-3; clone_size: .; d_call: TRBD1; cdr3_aa: CASSVTGGFTDTQYF; cdr3_nt: TGTGCCAGCAGTGTAACAGGGGGCTTCACAGATACGCAGTATTTT
v_call: TRBV29-1; j_call: TRBJ2-5; clone_size: few; d_call: .; cdr3_aa: CSVEDPRRETQYF; cdr3_nt: TGCAGCGTTGAAGACCCTAGGAGGGAGACCCAGTACTTC
v_call: TRBV7-2; j_call: TRBJ1-5; clone_size: .; d_call: .; cdr3_aa: CASSLTTGTNQPQHF; cdr3_nt: TGTGCCAGCAGCTTAACGACAGGCACCAATCAGCCCCAGCATTTT
v_call: TRBV19; j_call: TRBJ2-7; clone_size: few; d_call: TRBD2; cdr3_aa: CASRTTSGSHEQYF; cdr3_nt: TGTGCCAGTAGGACCACTAGCGGGAGCCACGAGCAGTACTTC
v_call: TRBV11-2; j_call: TRBJ2-7; clone_size: .; d_call: .; cdr3_aa: CASSLNAGDPYEQYF; cdr3_nt: TGTGCCAGCAGCTTAAACGCAGGGGACCCCTACGAGCAGTACTTC
v_call: TRBV6-1; j_call: TRBJ2-3; clone_size: .; d_call: TRBD2; cdr3_aa: CASSEAIPGLADGGDTQYF; cdr3_nt: TGTGCCAGCAGTGAAGCGATTCCGGGACTAGCGGATGGCGGGGATACGCAGTATTTT
v_call: TRBV9; j_call: TRBJ1-1; clone_size: .; d_call: .; cdr3_aa: CASSVGTSDTNTEAFF; cdr3_nt: TGTGCCAGCAGCGTAGGGACGTCGGACACGAACACTGAAGCTTTCTTT
v_call: TRBV19; j_call: TRBJ1-2; clone_size: few; d_call: TRBD1; cdr3_aa: CASSIGTGGVGYTF; cdr3_nt: TGTGCCAGTAGTATCGGGACAGGGGGCGTCGGCTACACCTTC
v_call: TRBV20-1; j_call: TRBJ1-2; clone_size: few; d_call: .; cdr3_aa: CSARTEGYTF; cdr3_nt: TGCAGTGCGCGGACAGAGGGCTACACCTTC
v_call: TRBV15; j_call: TRBJ2-1; clone_size: .; d_call: TRBD2; cdr3_aa: CATRGGLAGGSSYNEQFF; cdr3_nt: TGTGCCACCCGCGGCGGGCTAGCGGGGGGGTCTTCCTACAATGAGCAGTTCTTC
v_call: TRBV30; j_call: TRBJ1-4; clone_size: few; d_call: .; cdr3_aa: CAWSEGRGGEKLFF; cdr3_nt: TGTGCCTGGAGTGAGGGACGAGGGGGAGAAAAACTGTTTTTT
v_call: TRBV5-6; j_call: TRBJ1-1; clone_size: few; d_call: .; cdr3_aa: CASSLLDKSNTEAFF; cdr3_nt: TGTGCCAGCAGCCTCTTAGACAAATCGAACACTGAAGCTTTCTTT
v_call: TRBV9; j_call: TRBJ1-2; clone_size: few; d_call: .; cdr3_aa: CASSVDAGNYGYTF; cdr3_nt: TGTGCCAGCAGCGTAGATGCCGGGAACTATGGCTACACCTTC
v_call: TRBV19; j_call: TRBJ2-3; clone_size: .; d_call: TRBD2; cdr3_aa: CASSGTAGGSWDTQYF; cdr3_nt: TGTGCCAGTAGTGGGACGGCGGGGGGCTCGTGGGATACGCAGTATTTT
v_call: TRBV18; j_call: TRBJ2-5; clone_size: few; d_call: TRBD2; cdr3_aa: CASSRSGDQETQYF; cdr3_nt: TGTGCCAGCTCCCGTAGCGGGGACCAAGAGACCCAGTACTTC
v_call: TRBV7-9; j_call: TRBJ1-1; clone_size: .; d_call: TRBD1; cdr3_aa: CASRQQGMNTEAFF; cdr3_nt: TGTGCCAGCAGGCAACAGGGGATGAACACTGAAGCTTTCTTT
v_call: TRBV9; j_call: TRBJ1-5; clone_size: .; d_call: .; cdr3_aa: CASSVGPLGNQPQHF; cdr3_nt: TGTGCCAGCAGCGTAGGCCCTCTCGGGAATCAGCCCCAGCATTTT
v_call: TRBV11-2; j_call: TRBJ1-2; clone_size: .; d_call: .; cdr3_aa: CASSWGVDYGYTF; cdr3_nt: TGTGCCAGCAGCTGGGGGGTCGACTATGGCTACACCTTC
v_call: TRBV6-6; j_call: TRBJ2-1; clone_size: once; d_call: TRBD2; cdr3_aa: CASSSRLAGVNEQFF; cdr3_nt: TGTGCCAGCAGTTCAAGACTAGCGGGAGTCAATGAGCAGTTCTTC
v_call: TRBV4-1; j_call: TRBJ2-1; clone_size: few; d_call: TRBD2; cdr3_aa: CASSQDQLAGGVSYNEQFF; cdr3_nt: TGCGCCAGCAGCCAAGATCAACTAGCGGGGGGGGTCTCCTACAATGAGCAGTTCTTC
v_call: TRBV30; j_call: TRBJ1-6; clone_size: .; d_call: .; cdr3_aa: CAWSLENNSPLHF; cdr3_nt: TGTGCCTGGAGTTTGGAGAATAATTCACCCCTCCACTTT
v_call: TRBV19; j_call: TRBJ2-2; clone_size: few; d_call: .; cdr3_aa: CASSIGTAKNTGELFF; cdr3_nt: TGTGCCAGTAGTATCGGGACTGCCAAAAACACCGGGGAGCTGTTTTTT
v_call: TRBV28; j_call: TRBJ1-5; clone_size: .; d_call: TRBD1; cdr3_aa: CASGDSDQPQHF; cdr3_nt: TGTGCCAGCGGGGACAGTGATCAGCCCCAGCATTTT
v_call: TRBV5-1; j_call: TRBJ2-3; clone_size: .; d_call: .; cdr3_aa: CASSLSVSSTDTQYF; cdr3_nt: TGCGCCAGCAGCCTATCGGTCTCTAGCACAGATACGCAGTATTTT
v_call: TRBV7-9; j_call: TRBJ2-7; clone_size: .; d_call: TRBD2; cdr3_aa: CASSLGLGNYEQYF; cdr3_nt: TGTGCCAGCAGCCTCGGACTAGGGAACTACGAGCAGTACTTC
v_call: TRBV6-1; j_call: TRBJ2-1; clone_size: .; d_call: TRBD2; cdr3_aa: CASSTGAGGPREQFF; cdr3_nt: TGTGCCAGCAGTACAGGAGCGGGAGGGCCCCGTGAGCAGTTCTTC